The present T cell receptor (beta chain) was sequenced within a study of cytomegalovirus exposure and HLA in healthy donors. About the study: Out of approximately 170 million T cells, an earlier analysis found about 120 million unique TCR beta sequences in total. The study's findings and limits: Sequencing likely caused a cluster of highly shared sequence variants.

This clone was seen a single time. The antigen is unknown. It was with 60 Vbeta and 13 Jbeta primers that the PCR ran. Generated by immunoSEQ multiplex PCR, the TCRdb table keeps only in-frame clones and is missing some. The table lists around 160,000 clones, about 70% of them singletons, with approximately 2.8% in the top ten. The CDR3 is made up of 16 amino acids. Losses at the gene ends were 5 bases for V and 4 bases for J; bases not matched to a gene: 8. The germline gives CDR1 SGHVS, CDR2 FQNEAQ. V usage is TRBV7-8 and J usage is TRBJ1-6; 7 bases fit TRBD1. Sequenced sample: PBMCs. This clonotype was sampled from a woman aged 40 to 55 in good health and CMV-seropositive. The CDR3, as DNA: TGTGCCAGCAGCCACGGGACAGCTCTTTATAATTCACCCCTCCACTTT. Its translation: CASSHGTALYNSPLHF.